Following are 17 T cell receptor beta chains from one sample sequenced in a study of blood T cell repertoires in COVID-19. Sequencing used immunoSEQ multiplex PCR; TCRdb keeps in-frame clones, though not all of them. The table shows about 290,000 clones, with roughly 89% occurring only once. Specimen: peripheral blood. These receptor sequences come from a woman aged 25 to 39 with active or convalescent COVID-19.

The CDR3, as DNA: TGTGCCACCAGCAGAATAACAGGTACAGATACGCAGTATTTT. Translated, it gives CATSRITGTDTQYF. V gene TRBV15 combines with J gene TRBJ2-3; maybe TRBD1 (5 bases). The CDR3 runs to 14 residues. The V gene's germline CDR1 is LNHNV and CDR2 YYDKDF (reference sequence). The V and J ends lost 2 bases and 3 bases respectively, with 9 bases between them.

This clone was counted only a few times. V usage is TRBV19 and J usage is TRBJ1-4, with TRBD1 identical over 8 bases. The junction had 3 bases not matched to a gene; V was cut back by 1 base and J by 8 bases. This CDR3 has 14 residues. Germline V gene lookup returns CDR1 LNHDA and CDR2 SQIVND (reference sequence). The CDR3 bases are TGTGCCAGTAGTATAGGACAGGGGCGCGAAAAACTGTTTTTT. As protein: CASSIGQGREKLFF.

The J gene is TRBJ2-3, the V gene TRBV5-1; 8 bases fit TRBD2. Germline CDR1 reads SGHRS; CDR2 reads YFSETQ. The CDR3 length is 17 residues. The V and J ends lost 3 bases and 2 bases, in that order; junction bases with no gene match: 11. CDR3 nucleotide sequence: TGCGCCAGCAGCTCATCCTCCGGGACTAGGCTCACAGATACGCAGTATTTT. Protein product: CASSSSSGTRLTDTQYF.

This chain uses TRBV6-1 with TRBJ2-1; D perhaps matches TRBD2 (6 bases). The V gene lost 2 bases and the J gene lost 2 bases, with 10 bases spanning the gap. Germline loops: CDR1 MNHNS, CDR2 SASEGT. This CDR3 comprises 15 residues. The CDR3 DNA follows: TGTGCCAGCAGTGAACGCGGGGAACCCTACAATGAGCAGTTCTTC. This codes for CASSERGEPYNEQFF.

The chain links TRBV28 to TRBJ2-7; TRBD2 matches 8 bases. Germline values: CDR1 MDHEN, CDR2 SYDVKM. There are 15 residues in the CDR3. The junction had 12 bases not matched to a gene; V was cut back by 7 bases and J by 4 bases. CDR3 residues: CASTTPAGGGYEQYF. CDR3 coding DNA: TGTGCCAGCACTACCCCGGCGGGGGGAGGATACGAGCAGTACTTC. Looking up the rest from reference TRBV28 and TRBJ2-7 gives the full variable domain: DVKVTQSSRYLVKRTGEKVFLECVQDMDHENMFWYRQDPGLGLRLIYFSYDVKMKEKGDIPEGYSVSREKKERFSLILESASTNQTSMYLCASTTPAGGGYEQYFGPGTRLTVT.

V usage is TRBV19 and J usage is TRBJ1-1, with D perhaps TRBD1 (6 bases). This CDR3 has 14 amino acids. CDR1 is LNHDA, CDR2 SQIVND, per germline (reference sequence). The germline V and J ends were trimmed by 7 bases and 3 bases, with 15 bases remaining between them. DNA for the CDR3: TGTGCCAGTAAGGGGGTGGTGAGCGACACTGAAGCTTTCTTT. It is translated as CASKGVVSDTEAFF. Combining the CDR3 with reference TRBV19 and TRBJ1-1 gives the whole variable domain DGGITQSPKYLFRKEGQNVTLSCEQNLNHDAMYWYRQDPGQGLRLIYYSQIVNDFQKGDIAEGYSVSREKKESFPLTVTSAQKNPTAFYLCASKGVVSDTEAFFGQGTRLTVV.

The rearrangement joins TRBV7-6 to TRBJ1-1, with 7 bases that match TRBD1. V trimming: 5 bases; J trimming: 5 bases; junction bases outside the gene matches: 8. The CDR3 length is 14 residues. From germline, CDR1 is SGHVS and CDR2 FNYEAQ. CDR3 sequence reads: CASSPRQGSTEAFF. The CDR3 region has the DNA TGTGCCAGCAGCCCTCGACAGGGATCGACTGAAGCTTTCTTT. Combining the CDR3 with reference TRBV7-6 and TRBJ1-1 gives the whole variable domain GAGVSQSPRYKVTKRGQDVALRCDPISGHVSLYWYRQALGQGPEFLTYFNYEAQQDKSGLPNDRFSAERPEGSISTLTIQRTEQRDSAMYRCASSPRQGSTEAFFGQGTRLTVV.

This rearrangement joins TRBV5-4 to TRBJ1-2; TRBD1 is a possible D gene (5 bases). V was cut by 5 bases and J by 0 bases, with 8 bases left in between. The CDR3 extends over 13 amino acids. CDR1 and CDR2 (germline): SGHNT, YYREEE (reference sequence). For the CDR3, the DNA is TGTGCCAGCAGTACGACAGCTAACTATGGCTACACCTTC. Amino acids: CASSTTANYGYTF.

The gene calls are TRBV6-5 and TRBJ2-7; D unresolved. CDR3 length: 14 residues. The germline V gene encodes CDR1 MNHEY and CDR2 SVGAGI. The germline V and J ends were trimmed by 6 bases and 0 bases, with 12 bases remaining between them. The CDR3 coding sequence is TGTGCCAGCAGCTATAGTGCGGACTCCTACGAGCAGTACTTC. Protein: CASSYSADSYEQYF.

The chain carries TRBV2 and TRBJ2-5; D not certain. The CDR3 consists of 11 residues. V was clipped by 6 bases and J by 2 bases, with 4 bases between them. CDR1 and CDR2 from the germline V gene are SNHLY and FYNNEI. CDR3 residues: CASSRQETQYF. In DNA form, the CDR3 reads TGTGCCAGCAGCAGACAAGAGACCCAGTACTTC.

This clone was recorded a few times. The V and J genes are TRBV18 and TRBJ1-4; D is ambiguous. The CDR3 is 15 amino acids. V gave up 4 bases and J gave up 0 bases, with 9 bases separating them. From germline, CDR1 is KGHSH and CDR2 LQKENI. The CDR3 sequence: CASSLNSPTNEKLFF. The CDR3 bases are TGTGCCAGCTCACTCAACAGCCCAACTAATGAAAAACTGTTTTTT.

This chain links TRBV6-5 with TRBJ2-7; D uncertain. CDR3 length: 13 residues. CDR1 is MNHEY and CDR2 is SVGAGI in the germline V gene. The CDR3 nucleotides are TGTGCTACGTCTCGCCACTTCTCCTACGAGCAGTACTTC. It yields the protein CATSRHFSYEQYF.

The chain combines TRBV9 with TRBJ1-3, with D uncertain. Germline CDR1 and CDR2: SGDLS and YYNGEE. V gave up 3 bases and J gave up 0 bases, with 10 bases separating them. This CDR3 is built from 15 residues. The CDR3, as DNA: TGTGCCAGCAGCGCCTCTGATAGCTCTGGAAACACCATATATTTT. Its translation is CASSASDSSGNTIYF.

There are a few counts of this clone. The chain carries TRBV30 and TRBJ1-4; D may be TRBD1 (6 bases). CDR3 size: 15 residues. Germline-derived CDR1 and CDR2 are GTSNPN and SVGIG (reference sequence). The V and J ends lost 5 bases and 5 bases respectively, with 18 bases between them. CDR3 loop: CAWGRATGPNEKLFF. As DNA, the CDR3 is TGTGCCTGGGGTAGGGCGACAGGTCCCAATGAAAAACTGTTTTTT.

Points on this clone: One junction end disagrees with the germline gene, perhaps due to a read error. V gene TRBV7-7 combines with J gene TRBJ2-3; 8 bases map to TRBD1. Germline V lookup: CDR1 SSHAT, CDR2 FNYEAQ (reference sequence). The CDR3 has 15 residues. Written as DNA, the CDR3 is TGTGCTAGCAGCTTAACAGGGGGGACTTTGGATACGCAGTATTTT. Amino acids: CASSLTGGTLDTQYF.

The rearrangement uses TRBV28 and TRBJ2-5; weak D call: TRBD2 (5 bases). The germline gives CDR1 MDHEN, CDR2 SYDVKM. The CDR3 loop spans 16 amino acids. V was shortened by 0 bases and J by 1 base, with 12 bases between the two germline ends. CDR3 sequence (DNA): TGTGCCAGCAGTTTATGGGGAGACACGGGCCAAGAGACCCAGTACTTC. Residues: CASSLWGDTGQETQYF.

V is TRBV19 and J is TRBJ2-2; maybe TRBD1 (5 bases). Trimming removed 10 bases from V and 3 bases from J, with 9 bases in between. This CDR3 spans 12 amino acids. Germline V gene lookup returns CDR1 LNHDA and CDR2 SQIVND (reference sequence). The CDR3 DNA reads as TGTGCCACCCGACAGTACACCGGGGAGCTGTTTTTT. Encoded protein: CATRQYTGELFF. Complete variable domain (other parts from reference TRBV19 and TRBJ2-2): DGGITQSPKYLFRKEGQNVTLSCEQNLNHDAMYWYRQDPGQGLRLIYYSQIVNDFQKGDIAEGYSVSREKKESFPLTVTSAQKNPTAFYLCATRQYTGELFFGEGSRLTVL.